One sample yielded the 7 T cell receptor beta chains listed below, sequenced in a study of identical twins. TCRdb re-analysed the 5' RACE reads in MiXCR, keeping a single row per CDR3 protein. This table holds some 300,000 distinct CDR3 sequences, 9% to 15% found once. The sample was also linked to a second study, of yellow fever vaccine responses in identical twins.

Material: CD8+ T cells sorted from blood. The receptors were gathered from a woman aged 18-29 years in good health.

CDR3: CASSLLIDSYNEQFF. CDR3 DNA: TGTGCCAGCAGCCTCCTCATAGACAGCTACAATGAGCAGTTCTTC. The chain has TRBV7-6 and TRBJ2-1; weak D call: TRBD1 (5 bases). Per germline, CDR1 SGHVS and CDR2 FNYEAQ. The CDR3 runs to 15 residues. V was clipped by 5 bases and J by 3 bases, with 14 bases between them.

With respect to this clonotype: At one end the junction does not follow the germline gene, possibly because of a read error. Written as DNA, the CDR3 is TGCAGCGTCTCCGGGACCGGCTCCTTCAATGAGCAGTTCTTC. As protein: CSVSGTGSFNEQFF. This chain connects TRBV29-1 to TRBJ2-1; perhaps D is TRBD1 or TRBD2 (5 bases each). The CDR3 spans 14 residues. The germline CDR1 and CDR2 sequences are SQVTM and ANQGSEA.

V gene TRBV6-5 combines with J gene TRBJ2-7, with TRBD2 matching over 9 bases. V gave up 2 bases and J gave up 2 bases; unmatched junction bases: 4. The CDR3 runs 15 residues. Germline assignment: CDR1 MNHEY and CDR2 SVGAGI. This CDR3 is CASSYGLAQTYEQYF. In DNA, the CDR3 is TGTGCCAGCAGTTACGGACTAGCGCAAACCTACGAGCAGTACTTC.

This clonotype was seen many times. The genes are TRBV4-2 and TRBJ2-2; 15 bases are a match to TRBD2. CDR3 size: 18 residues. The V and J ends lost 1 base and 7 bases, in that order; junction bases with no gene match: 7. Per the germline V gene, CDR1 is LGHNA and CDR2 is YNFKEQ. This CDR3 is CASSQAGLAGGPDGELFF. CDR3 coding DNA: TGTGCCAGCAGCCAAGCCGGACTAGCGGGGGGGCCGGACGGGGAGCTGTTTTTT.

The V and J genes are TRBV15 and TRBJ1-5; 7 positions match TRBD1. The CDR3 sequence is 14 residues long. Trimming cost V 6 bases and J 6 bases; bases outside gene matches: 8. CDR1 LNHNV and CDR2 YYDKDF come from the germline V gene (reference sequence). As DNA, the CDR3 is TGTGCCACCAGAGACAGGGAGTCGGGTCAGCCCCAGCATTTT. Translation: CATRDRESGQPQHF. The entire variable domain, with the rest obtained from reference TRBV15 and TRBJ1-5, is as follows: DAMVIQNPRYQVTQFGKPVTLSCSQTLNHNVMYWYQQKSSQAPKLLFHYYDKDFNNEADTPDNFQSRRPNTSFCFLDIRSPGLGDTAMYLCATRDRESGQPQHFGDGTRLSIL.

This clonotype was seen ten or more times. The gene calls are TRBV10-2 and TRBJ1-5, with D possibly being TRBD1 (6 bases). CDR3 size: 17 residues. Germline-derived CDR1 and CDR2 are WSHSY and SAAADI. The V end lost 7 bases, the J end lost 4 bases, and 23 bases lay between the germline ends. The CDR3 nucleotides read TGCGCCAGCATCGCGACAGGACAAGGCCCGACTAATCAGCCCCAGCATTTT. Translating it yields CASIATGQGPTNQPQHF.

This clonotype was picked up many times. The V gene is TRBV5-5, the J gene TRBJ1-6, with a tentative D call TRBD1 (6 bases). CDR1 and CDR2 (germline): SGHKS, YYEKEE (reference sequence). The CDR3 extends over 17 amino acids. V dropped 2 bases and J dropped 3 bases, with 15 bases sitting between them. In DNA form, the CDR3 reads TGTGCCAGCAGCTTCCCGACAGGAAGGAACTATAATTCACCCCTCCACTTT. It codes for CASSFPTGRNYNSPLHF.